The 27 T cell receptor beta chains reported below all come from one sample, sequenced in a study of CD8 T cells in ankylosing spondylitis. General study points: A motif in TCR beta, a set of 8 or 9 highly homologous variants, appeared characteristic of ankylosing spondylitis blood.

TCRdb called the 5' RACE reads again in MiXCR, with one record for every CDR3 protein. The table includes roughly 700,000 distinct CDR3 sequences, under 20% detected once. No antigen is known for these receptors. The sequencing sample was made of blood, either unsorted or a sorted T cell fraction (not recorded which). Receptors were obtained from a male donor with ankylosing spondylitis.

This clonotype was counted a few times. V and J are TRBV19 and TRBJ2-2, with D unresolved. V lost 10 bases and J 0 bases, leaving 18 bases between the germline ends. Germline V gene data show CDR1 as LNHDA and CDR2 as SQIVND (reference sequence). CDR3 length: 16 residues. The CDR3 reads CATRPPGPPNTGELFF. CDR3 nucleotide sequence: TGTGCCACCCGCCCACCCGGGCCGCCGAACACCGGGGAGCTGTTTTTT.

In this sample, this clonotype turned up a few times. This chain joins TRBV6-1 and TRBJ1-5; 10 nucleotides match TRBD1. CDR3 size: 12 residues. V shed 9 bases, J shed 7 bases, and the junction held 3 bases outside the gene matches. Germline CDR1 is MNHNS and CDR2 is SASEGT. CDR3 bases: TGTGCCAGTCGGACAGGGGGACAGCCCCAGCATTTT. The encoded protein is CASRTGGQPQHF.

This clonotype was seen a handful of times. The genes are TRBV12-3 or TRBV12-4 and TRBJ2-3; maybe TRBD2 (6 bases). This CDR3 comprises 14 residues. V was pared by 9 bases and J by 6 bases, with 19 bases between. Written as DNA, the CDR3 is TGTGCCAGTGGTTCGGGCGGGAAAGAGGATACGCAGTATTTT. Amino acid sequence: CASGSGGKEDTQYF.

The sample holds a few counts of this clonotype. The chain has TRBV7-9 and TRBJ2-5, with D maybe TRBD2 (6 bases). CDR3 size: 16 residues. Germline CDR1 and CDR2: SEHNR and FQNEAQ (reference sequence). Trimming removed 1 base at V and 5 bases at J, with 17 bases between. CDR3 in amino acids: CASSLDARELGETQYF. As DNA, the CDR3 is TGTGCCAGCAGCTTAGACGCCCGGGAGCTGGGGGAGACCCAGTACTTC.

This clonotype has only a few counts. V and J are TRBV12-3 or TRBV12-4 and TRBJ1-2; D is undetermined. V was cut by 0 bases and J by 6 bases, with 8 bases left in between. There are 13 residues in the CDR3. CDR3 DNA sequence: TGTGCCAGCAGTTTAGCCGGACGTAATGGCTACACCTTC. This gives the protein CASSLAGRNGYTF.

V is TRBV7-2 and J is TRBJ1-2, with 7 bases matching TRBD1. There are 13 residues in the CDR3. V dropped 9 bases and J dropped 0; count of bases not matched to a gene: 4. CDR1 SGHTA and CDR2 FQGNSA come from the germline V gene. CDR3 in DNA: TGTGCCAGTAAACAGGGGCCTAACTATGGCTACACCTTC. Translation: CASKQGPNYGYTF.

The count of this clonotype is one. Here the CDR3 DNA reads TGTGCCAGCAGCTTAGTGGCAGGGACGGTCTCACCCCTCCACTTT. Protein sequence: CASSLVAGTVSPLHF. The rearrangement joins TRBV7-2 to TRBJ1-6; D is possibly TRBD1 (5 bases). Per germline, CDR1 SGHTA and CDR2 FQGNSA. The CDR3 spans 15 residues. With 1 base removed from V and 10 bases from J, the gap between germline ends came to 14 bases.

V and J are TRBV28 and TRBJ2-1; 8 positions agree with TRBD2. The trim removed 5 bases at V and 3 bases at J, leaving 15 bases unmatched. The CDR3 runs 18 residues. Germline-derived CDR1 and CDR2 are MDHEN and SYDVKM. For the CDR3, the DNA is TGTGCCAGCAGTCCCACCTTGTTTCCAGCGGGAGACTACAATGAGCAGTTCTTC. This translates into CASSPTLFPAGDYNEQFF.

The V call is TRBV19, the J call TRBJ1-3, with 9 positions matching TRBD1. Germline V CDR1 and CDR2: LNHDA, SQIVND (reference sequence). The CDR3 is 21 amino acids. V shed 3 bases and J 0 bases; nucleotides not matched to a gene: 18. The CDR3 bases are TGTGCCAGTAGTATCAACCCCCAGGACAGGGGAAGAGCGGGCTCTGGAAACACCATATATTTT. Its protein is CASSINPQDRGRAGSGNTIYF. Full variable domain (outside the CDR3, taken from reference TRBV19 and TRBJ1-3): DGGITQSPKYLFRKEGQNVTLSCEQNLNHDAMYWYRQDPGQGLRLIYYSQIVNDFQKGDIAEGYSVSREKKESFPLTVTSAQKNPTAFYLCASSINPQDRGRAGSGNTIYFGEGSWLTVV.

The chain couples TRBV12-3 or TRBV12-4 to TRBJ1-1, with 10 nucleotides matching TRBD1. V lost 4 bases, J lost 5 bases, and 10 bases stayed unmatched. The CDR3 is 16 residues long. The CDR3 DNA reads as TGTGCCAGCAGTTGGGCCATGGGACAGGGGAGGACTGAAGCTTTCTTT. The encoded protein is CASSWAMGQGRTEAFF.

This clonotype was counted only a few times. V is TRBV29-1 and J is TRBJ2-2; D may match TRBD1 or TRBD2 (5 bases each). V was trimmed by 7 bases and J by 5 bases, leaving 11 bases between them. CDR3 size: 12 residues. Germline-derived CDR1 and CDR2 are SQVTM and ANQGSEA. The DNA of the CDR3 is TGCAGCGCCTTAGAGGGGACCGGGGAGCTGTTTTTT. Translating it yields CSALEGTGELFF.

The V and J genes are TRBV7-2 and TRBJ2-2; no clear D gene. The germline V and J ends were trimmed by 5 bases and 6 bases, with 10 bases remaining between them. Germline V CDR1 and CDR2: SGHTA, FQGNSA. CDR3 size: 13 residues. The CDR3 loop is CASSIQRAGELFF. Written as DNA, the CDR3 is TGTGCCAGCAGCATCCAAAGGGCCGGGGAGCTGTTTTTT.

This clonotype showed up just a few times. The rearrangement joins TRBV28 to TRBJ1-1; tentatively, D is TRBD1 (6 bases). Germline assignment: CDR1 MDHEN and CDR2 SYDVKM. The V end lost 4 bases, the J end lost 3 bases, and 15 bases lay between the germline ends. The CDR3 has 15 residues. This chain's CDR3 is CASSSYRDYHTEAFF. The CDR3 DNA reads as TGTGCCAGCAGTTCCTACAGGGATTATCACACTGAAGCTTTCTTT.

The sample holds a few counts of this clonotype. The DNA of the CDR3 is TGTGCCAGCAGCATGGGACTAGCGGGACCCTACGAGCAGTACTTC. Its protein is CASSMGLAGPYEQYF. The V call is TRBV5-5, the J call TRBJ2-7; 13 bases fit TRBD2. Trimming removed 4 bases from V and 2 bases from J; junction bases left unmatched: 3. The germline V gene encodes CDR1 SGHKS and CDR2 YYEKEE (reference sequence). The CDR3 totals 15 residues.

This clonotype was observed a few times. The chain couples TRBV20-1 to TRBJ2-7; the D call may be TRBD1 or TRBD2 (5 bases each). V lost 5 bases and J 2 bases, leaving 7 bases between the germline ends. The germline V gene has CDR1 DFQATT and CDR2 SNEGSKA (reference sequence). This CDR3 comprises 11 residues. As DNA, the CDR3 is TGCAGTGCTGGGACCCCCTACGAGCAGTACTTC. Protein sequence: CSAGTPYEQYF.

V usage is TRBV2 and J usage is TRBJ2-7, with D perhaps assigned TRBD1 or TRBD2 (5 bases each). V was clipped by 4 bases and J by 0 bases, with 19 bases between them. The CDR3 runs 17 residues. Germline V gene lookup returns CDR1 SNHLY and CDR2 FYNNEI. The CDR3 DNA sequence: TGTGCCAGCAGTGGGGCCCAGGCCGGGACGTACTCCTACGAGCAGTACTTC. Translating gives CASSGAQAGTYSYEQYF.

This clonotype was seen a few times. The CDR3 spells CASSSGFVGNGNTIYF. CDR3 sequence (DNA): TGTGCCAGCAGTAGTGGCTTTGTTGGGAACGGAAACACCATATATTTT. The V call is TRBV12-3 or TRBV12-4, the J call TRBJ1-3; D remains unclear. Trimming removed 5 bases at V and 4 bases at J, with 18 bases between. The CDR3 loop spans 16 amino acids.

The chain couples TRBV6-1 to TRBJ2-7, with TRBD2 matching over 10 bases. Germline V gene data show CDR1 as MNHNS and CDR2 as SASEGT. The CDR3 contains 15 residues. V was pared by 3 bases and J by 4 bases, with 6 bases of the junction left unmatched. This CDR3 is CASSDTSGIPYEQYF. The DNA for the CDR3 is TGTGCCAGCAGTGATACTAGCGGGATTCCGTACGAGCAGTACTTC.

This clonotype has more than one count but fewer than ten. The J gene is TRBJ2-2, the V gene TRBV5-5; no firm D call. V gave up 5 bases and J gave up 2 bases, with 13 bases separating them. The CDR3 covers 15 residues. Germline loops: CDR1 SGHKS, CDR2 YYEKEE (reference sequence). The CDR3 is CASRTSDANTGELFF. CDR3 nucleotide sequence: TGTGCCAGCAGAACTTCCGACGCCAACACCGGGGAGCTGTTTTTT.

The chain uses TRBV20-1 and TRBJ2-7; TRBD1 aligns across 8 bases. Per the germline V gene, CDR1 is DFQATT and CDR2 is SNEGSKA (reference sequence). J lost 2 bases, V lost 6 bases, and 6 bases had no gene match. This CDR3 is built from 13 residues. CDR3 amino acids: CSALDRAPYEQYF. CDR3 in DNA: TGCAGTGCCCTGGACAGGGCTCCCTACGAGCAGTACTTC.

In its sample, this clonotype was seen a few times. The V gene is TRBV7-9, the J gene TRBJ2-1, with D perhaps matching TRBD1 or TRBD2 (5 bases each). The CDR3 is 16 residues long. The V gene's germline CDR1 is SEHNR and CDR2 FQNEAQ (reference sequence). V lost 1 base and J lost 6, with 16 bases in between. The CDR3 region is CASSLVPGPAVNEQFF. The CDR3 DNA follows: TGTGCCAGCAGCTTAGTGCCGGGGCCGGCAGTCAATGAGCAGTTCTTC.

This clonotype turned up a few times. The chain uses TRBV12-3 or TRBV12-4 and TRBJ2-2; D remains unclear. The V gene lost 9 bases and the J gene lost 6 bases, with 11 bases spanning the gap. CDR3 length equals 12 residues. The CDR3 region is CASGWRAGELFF. CDR3 nucleotides: TGTGCCAGTGGTTGGCGAGCCGGGGAGCTGTTTTTT.

V gene TRBV20-1 combines with J gene TRBJ2-3; no definite D call. V was cut by 5 bases and J by 8 bases, with 14 bases left in between. Per the germline V gene, CDR1 is DFQATT and CDR2 is SNEGSKA (reference sequence). The length of the CDR3 is 12 residues. The CDR3 coding sequence is TGCAGTGCTGCATCCCCCACGGGTACGCAGTATTTT. Translating gives CSAASPTGTQYF.

V usage is TRBV15 and J usage is TRBJ2-1, with a weak D call TRBD2 (5 bases). V was trimmed by 0 bases and J by 12 bases, leaving 18 bases between them. The germline V gene has CDR1 LNHNV and CDR2 YYDKDF (reference sequence). The CDR3 is made up of 15 amino acids. The DNA for the CDR3 is TGTGCCACCAGCAGAGATGGTAGCGAGATTATCGGGCAGTTCTTC. This encodes CATSRDGSEIIGQFF. The whole variable domain, filled in from reference TRBV15 and TRBJ2-1, reads DAMVIQNPRYQVTQFGKPVTLSCSQTLNHNVMYWYQQKSSQAPKLLFHYYDKDFNNEADTPDNFQSRRPNTSFCFLDIRSPGLGDTAMYLCATSRDGSEIIGQFFGPGTRLTVL.

This clonotype was recorded many times. V usage is TRBV20-1 and J usage is TRBJ2-3, with 11 bases that match TRBD2. After removal of 1 base from V and 6 bases from J, the junction contained 9 bases not matched to a gene. Germline CDR1 reads DFQATT; CDR2 reads SNEGSKA (reference sequence). The CDR3 extends over 16 amino acids. The CDR3 bases are TGCAGTGCTAGAGGGGGGCTAGCGGGGGGAATTGATACGCAGTATTTT. Translated: CSARGGLAGGIDTQYF.

The chain joins TRBV27 to TRBJ2-3; 10 nucleotides agree with TRBD2. V gave up 3 bases and J gave up 3 bases; unmatched junction bases: 9. Germline V CDR1 and CDR2: MNHEY, SMNVEV (reference sequence). The CDR3 length is 17 residues. CDR3 in amino acids: CASSLVASGSSTDTQYF. In nucleotides, the CDR3 is TGTGCCAGCAGTTTGGTGGCTAGCGGGAGTAGTACAGATACGCAGTATTTT.

This clonotype has only a few counts. The chain uses TRBV12-3 or TRBV12-4 and TRBJ2-2; 9 bases align to TRBD1. V lost 8 bases to trimming and J lost 2 bases; unmatched junction nucleotides: 3. This CDR3 is 14 amino acids long. Written as DNA, the CDR3 is TGTGCCAGCGGGACAGGGATCAACACCGGGGAGCTGTTTTTT. Translating it yields CASGTGINTGELFF.